The present entry profiles one TCR beta chain with its context. As yet, its antigen is unknown. This record belongs to a study of cytomegalovirus exposure and HLA in healthy donors. Study at large: The 110 or so validation repertoires used a platform that matched the one used for the approximately 690 first-cohort repertoires, as a later analysis reported.

The validation cohort, a group of over a hundred subjects, included the donors and was separate from the approximately 660-subject first cohort. Using immunoSEQ multiplex PCR, the repertoire was profiled, and TCRdb retains in-frame clones only, with some absent. This table holds around 150,000 clones, 85% found once. Study findings and constraints: The study recorded 150 to 200 TCR beta chains that were cytomegalovirus-associated.

The sequence derives from a man younger than 45 in good health and CMV-seropositive. The sequenced material came from PBMCs.

The CDR3 nucleotides read TGTGCCAGCAGCTTTAGCGGGGGCCCTAACAATGAGCAGTTCTTC. Amino acids: CASSFSGGPNNEQFF. The J gene is TRBJ2-1, the V gene TRBV7-3, with TRBD2 matching 9 bases. J gave up 5 bases and V 3 bases, and 5 bases lay outside the gene matches. This CDR3 has 15 amino acids. Germline-derived CDR1 and CDR2 are SGHTA and FQGTGA.